The next 4 T cell receptor beta chains were all read from a single sample in a study of blood T cell repertoires in COVID-19. The assay was immunoSEQ multiplex PCR, and TCRdb's table has in-frame clones only and misses some. In the table there are roughly 150,000 clones, 80% to 85% of which are singletons. The specimen was PBMCs or T cells enriched from blood (not recorded which). All receptors come from a man between 65 and 80 years old who had been exposed to COVID-19.

V usage is TRBV19 and J usage is TRBJ1-2; TRBD1 aligns across 9 bases. The CDR3 totals 14 residues. After removal of 9 bases from V and 4 bases from J, the junction contained 9 bases not matched to a gene. The germline V gene encodes CDR1 LNHDA and CDR2 SQIVND (reference sequence). CDR3: CASRTGEGSYGYTF. CDR3 DNA: TGTGCCAGCCGGACAGGGGAGGGGAGCTATGGCTACACCTTC.

The chain uses TRBV10-1 and TRBJ2-2; D might be TRBD1 (5 bases). Germline V gives CDR1 WNHNN, CDR2 SYGVQD (reference sequence). The CDR3 runs 14 residues. V dropped 4 bases and J dropped 7 bases, with 13 bases sitting between them. CDR3 bases: TGCGCCAGCAGTGGGACCCAGGGTTTCGGGGAGCTGTTTTTT. The encoded protein is CASSGTQGFGELFF.

The J gene is TRBJ1-6, the V gene TRBV2, with D unresolved. The V gene's germline CDR1 is SNHLY and CDR2 FYNNEI. The CDR3 sequence is 13 residues long. The germline V and J ends were trimmed by 8 bases and 6 bases, with 11 bases remaining between them. CDR3 region: CASARSRNSPLHF. The CDR3 nucleotides read TGTGCCAGCGCCCGGAGTCGTAATTCACCCCTCCACTTT.

V usage is TRBV5-5 and J usage is TRBJ2-3; the D gene is possibly TRBD2 (6 bases). The ends were cut back, 4 bases at V and 2 bases at J, with 17 bases in the middle. The germline V gene has CDR1 SGHKS and CDR2 YYEKEE (reference sequence). The CDR3 has 16 amino acids. CDR3: CASSLVTGTPTDTQYF. CDR3 nucleotides: TGTGCCAGCAGCCTCGTAACCGGGACTCCCACAGATACGCAGTATTTT. The entire variable domain, with the rest obtained from reference TRBV5-5 and TRBJ2-3, is as follows: DAGVTQSPTHLIKTRGQQVTLRCSPISGHKSVSWYQQVLGQGPQFIFQYYEKEERGRGNFPDRFSARQFPNYSSELNVNALLLGDSALYLCASSLVTGTPTDTQYFGPGTRLTVL.